The next 19 T cell receptor beta chains were all read from a single sample in a study of T cell changes during pregnancy in multiple sclerosis. Libraries were prepared by immunoSEQ multiplex PCR; TCRdb keeps only in-frame clonotypes and omits some of them. The sample lists 24,000 or so clones; around nine tenths were seen once. The sample here was CD8+ T cells from peripheral blood mononuclear cells, taken in the first trimester of pregnancy. Source of these receptors: a female donor in good health, enrolled as a control in a pregnancy study.

V is TRBV5-6 and J is TRBJ2-2; 8 bases fit TRBD2. The trim removed 4 bases at V and 1 base at J, leaving 0 bases unmatched. This CDR3 comprises 14 residues. Germline V gene lookup returns CDR1 SGHDT and CDR2 YYEEEE. In DNA form, the CDR3 reads TGTGCCAGCAGCCGGGAGGGGAACACCGGGGAGCTGTTTTTT. Amino acids: CASSREGNTGELFF.

This chain uses TRBV11-2 with TRBJ2-2; TRBD1 is a possible D gene (5 bases). The CDR3 loop spans 14 amino acids. V was cut by 1 base and J by 6 bases, with 9 bases left in between. CDR1 SGHAT and CDR2 FQNNGV come from the germline V gene. CDR3 nucleotides: TGTGCCAGCAGCTTAGGGACATCACCCGGGGAGCTGTTTTTT. It yields the protein CASSLGTSPGELFF.

The count of this clone is one. The chain combines TRBV7-6 with TRBJ2-2; D perhaps matches TRBD1 (6 bases). Per the germline V gene, CDR1 is SGHVS and CDR2 is FNYEAQ. The ends were cut back, 3 bases at V and 5 bases at J, with 13 bases in the middle. The CDR3 runs 15 residues. The CDR3 DNA is TGTGCCAGCAGCTTTGCCCCAGGGGTTACCGGGGAGCTGTTTTTT. Protein sequence: CASSFAPGVTGELFF. Filled out from reference TRBV7-6 and TRBJ2-2, the complete variable domain reads GAGVSQSPRYKVTKRGQDVALRCDPISGHVSLYWYRQALGQGPEFLTYFNYEAQQDKSGLPNDRFSAERPEGSISTLTIQRTEQRDSAMYRCASSFAPGVTGELFFGEGSRLTVL.

The chain has TRBV18 and TRBJ2-7, with D possibly being TRBD1 (6 bases). The CDR3 has 15 amino acids. V lost 0 bases, J lost 2 bases, and 11 bases lay in between. Germline-derived CDR1 and CDR2 are KGHSH and LQKENI. The CDR3 spells CASSPPGRGTYEQYF. DNA for the CDR3: TGTGCCAGCTCACCACCTGGCAGGGGAACCTACGAGCAGTACTTC.

The chain uses TRBV27 and TRBJ2-1, with 7 bases fitting TRBD1. The CDR3 is 16 residues long. The germline gives CDR1 MNHEY, CDR2 SMNVEV (reference sequence). V shed 0 bases and J 1 base; nucleotides not matched to a gene: 3. DNA of the CDR3: TGTGCCAGCAGTTTATCTGTGACAGGGTCCTACAATGAGCAGTTCTTC. As protein: CASSLSVTGSYNEQFF.

V gene TRBV27 combines with J gene TRBJ1-2; D is ambiguous. Germline V gene lookup returns CDR1 MNHEY and CDR2 SMNVEV (reference sequence). The CDR3 totals 15 residues. The ends were cut back, 0 bases at V and 1 base at J, with 9 bases in the middle. CDR3 residues: CASSLSLRDNYGYTF. The CDR3 DNA sequence: TGTGCCAGCAGTTTATCGTTGAGGGATAACTATGGCTACACCTTC.

The V and J genes are TRBV7-2 and TRBJ2-3, with a possible D match to TRBD2 (6 bases). The germline V gene has CDR1 SGHTA and CDR2 FQGNSA. The CDR3 spans 15 residues. V was cut by 5 bases and J by 1 base, with 13 bases left in between. The CDR3 here is CASSPRTGGTDTQYF. The CDR3 coding sequence is TGTGCCAGCAGCCCCAGGACGGGGGGCACAGATACGCAGTATTTT.

J is TRBJ2-3 and V is TRBV6-5, with D possibly matching TRBD1 (6 bases). The CDR3 covers 15 residues. Germline values: CDR1 MNHEY, CDR2 SVGAGI. Trimming took 5 bases from V and 0 from J, leaving 12 bases between them. CDR3 in DNA: TGTGCCAGCAGTCCCGGGACAACTAGCACAGATACGCAGTATTTT. Translation gives CASSPGTTSTDTQYF.

This chain joins TRBV5-5 and TRBJ2-3; a possible D gene is TRBD1 (6 bases). The CDR3 totals 15 residues. V lost 0 bases and J 0 bases, leaving 8 bases between the germline ends. CDR1 is SGHKS, CDR2 YYEKEE, per germline (reference sequence). The CDR3 region is CASSLVDRSTDTQYF. In DNA, the CDR3 is TGTGCCAGCAGCTTGGTCGACAGGAGCACAGATACGCAGTATTTT.

The V call is TRBV4-1, the J call TRBJ2-1, with 10 bases fitting TRBD2. Germline V lookup: CDR1 MGHRA, CDR2 YSYEKL. This CDR3 spans 15 amino acids. V dropped 4 bases and J dropped 3; count of bases not matched to a gene: 3. The CDR3 reads CASSRGTSDYNEQFF. In nucleotides, the CDR3 is TGCGCCAGCAGCCGAGGGACTAGCGACTACAATGAGCAGTTCTTC.

The rearrangement links TRBV6-1 to TRBJ2-3; 10 bases are shared with TRBD1. The germline V gene encodes CDR1 MNHNS and CDR2 SASEGT. The CDR3 contains 15 residues. The V gene end was trimmed by 6 bases and the J gene end by 4 bases; junction bases not matched to a gene: 7. CDR3 DNA sequence: TGTGCCAGCAGCAGGACAGGGGGAGCCCCAGATACGCAGTATTTT. Encoded protein: CASSRTGGAPDTQYF.

As regards this clone: One end of the junction fails to match germline, which may point to a read error. The same CDR3 arises from other DNA sequences in this sample as well. This chain connects TRBV19 to TRBJ1-1; 7 bases are a match to TRBD1. This CDR3 region has 11 residues. Germline CDR1 and CDR2: LNHDA and SQIVND (reference sequence). In DNA, the CDR3 is TGCGCCATAAACAGGGGAACTGAAGCTTTCTTT. This translates into CAINRGTEAFF.

The V and J genes are TRBV4-2 and TRBJ2-6; possibly TRBD2 for D (6 bases). Germline lookup yields CDR1 LGHNA and CDR2 YNFKEQ. V was trimmed by 2 bases and J by 2 bases, leaving 10 bases between them. The CDR3 loop spans 16 amino acids. CDR3 nucleotides: TGTGCCAGCAGCCAATCGGGGGTAGCTGGGGCCAACGTCCTGACTTTC. Amino acids: CASSQSGVAGANVLTF.

The V gene is TRBV6-6, the J gene TRBJ2-3, with a possible D match to TRBD2 (5 bases). CDR3 length equals 14 residues. Germline assignment: CDR1 MNHNY and CDR2 SVGAGI (reference sequence). V shed 7 bases and J shed 3 bases, with 14 bases lying between them. This CDR3 is CASTGREGTDTQYF. CDR3 nucleotides: TGTGCCAGCACGGGCCGCGAGGGAACAGATACGCAGTATTTT.

This chain connects TRBV5-6 to TRBJ2-1; 7 positions match TRBD2. V lost 2 bases to trimming and J lost 2 bases; unmatched junction nucleotides: 4. The CDR3 is made up of 15 amino acids. Per the germline V gene, CDR1 is SGHDT and CDR2 is YYEEEE. CDR3 in DNA: TGTGCCAGCAGCTTAGCGGGGAGTACCTACAATGAGCAGTTCTTC. Translation gives CASSLAGSTYNEQFF.

V usage is TRBV5-6 and J usage is TRBJ2-7; 9 nucleotides align to TRBD1. V was clipped by 4 bases and J by 12 bases; unmatched bases: 5. CDR1 is SGHDT, CDR2 YYEEEE, per germline. The CDR3 is 11 residues long. This CDR3 reads CASSQGQGLYF. The CDR3 bases are TGTGCCAGCAGCCAGGGACAGGGCTTGTACTTC.

The chain uses TRBV7-9 and TRBJ2-3; 10 positions match TRBD2. CDR1 is SEHNR and CDR2 is FQNEAQ in the germline V gene (reference sequence). V lost 2 bases, J lost 1 base, and 0 bases stayed unmatched. The CDR3 runs to 15 residues. The DNA for the CDR3 is TGTGCCAGCAGCTTACTAGCGGGGGGCACAGATACGCAGTATTTT. Translation: CASSLLAGGTDTQYF.

The DNA of the CDR3 is TGCGCCAGCAGCTTGAGGAGCTCCTACGAGCAGTACTTC. This gives the protein CASSLRSSYEQYF. V is TRBV5-1 and J is TRBJ2-7; no definite D call. V dropped 1 base and J dropped 0 bases, with 5 bases sitting between them. This CDR3 contains 13 residues. Germline V CDR1 and CDR2: SGHRS, YFSETQ.

The chain carries TRBV30 and TRBJ2-2, with TRBD2 identical over 12 bases. J gave up 5 bases and V 5 bases, and 6 bases lay outside the gene matches. The CDR3 length is 15 residues. The germline V gene has CDR1 GTSNPN and CDR2 SVGIG (reference sequence). The CDR3 bases are TGTGCCTGGGATGGACTAGCGGGGCCTACCGGGGAGCTGTTTTTT. Translating it yields CAWDGLAGPTGELFF. Supplemented by reference TRBV30 and TRBJ2-2, the full variable domain reads SQTIHQWPATLVQPVGSPLSLECTVEGTSNPNLYWYRQAAGRGLQLLFYSVGIGQISSEVPQNLSASRPQDRQFILSSKKLLLSDSGFYLCAWDGLAGPTGELFFGEGSRLTVL.